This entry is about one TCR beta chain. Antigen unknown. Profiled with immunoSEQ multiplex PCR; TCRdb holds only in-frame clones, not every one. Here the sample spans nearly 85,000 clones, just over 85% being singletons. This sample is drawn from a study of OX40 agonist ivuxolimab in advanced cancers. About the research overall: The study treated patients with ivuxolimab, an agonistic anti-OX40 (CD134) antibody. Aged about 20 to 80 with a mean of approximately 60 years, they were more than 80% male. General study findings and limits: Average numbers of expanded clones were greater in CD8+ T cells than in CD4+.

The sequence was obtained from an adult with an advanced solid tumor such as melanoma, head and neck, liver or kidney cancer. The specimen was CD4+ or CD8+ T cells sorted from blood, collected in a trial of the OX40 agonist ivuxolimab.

The CDR3 sequence: CASSTTKQETQYF. CDR3 in DNA: TGTGCCAGTAGTACGACGAAACAAGAGACCCAGTACTTC. The chain combines TRBV19 with TRBJ2-5; D unclear. Trimming removed 4 bases from V and 2 bases from J, with 8 bases in between. This CDR3 region has 13 residues. In germline, CDR1 is LNHDA, CDR2 SQIVND (reference sequence).